The 17 T cell receptor beta chains below were found in one sample sequenced in a study of response to subunit inactivated influenza vaccine. TCRdb fed the RT-PCR reads into MiXCR, producing one record per CDR3 protein. The data contain over 750,000 distinct CDR3 sequences, around 20% of them singletons. Specimen: PBMCs from blood, collected more than 4 days after vaccination. The receptor source for this set is a man in his fifties who received an inactivated influenza vaccine.

This sequence joins TRBV20-1 and TRBJ2-3; D is uncertain. Per germline, CDR1 DFQATT and CDR2 SNEGSKA (reference sequence). Trimming took off 6 bases at V and 5 bases at J, with 18 bases between the two ends. This CDR3 spans 14 amino acids. The CDR3, as DNA: TGCAGTGCAACGACTCCTCTGGAAATAGATACGCAGTATTTT. Amino acids: CSATTPLEIDTQYF.

This clonotype was observed many times. In DNA, the CDR3 is TGCAGTGCTAGGAGTCAGGACTCCTACAATGAGCAGTTCTTC. This sequence encodes CSARSQDSYNEQFF. The chain links TRBV20-1 to TRBJ2-1; the D is unclear. Trimming left V 3 bases short and J 0 bases short, with 9 bases between. This CDR3 has 14 residues. Germline V gene data show CDR1 as DFQATT and CDR2 as SNEGSKA (reference sequence).

The chain links TRBV29-1 to TRBJ1-1; no clear D gene. The CDR3 consists of 11 residues. Trimming took off 6 bases at V and 3 bases at J, with 8 bases between the two ends. Germline V gives CDR1 SQVTM, CDR2 ANQGSEA. This CDR3 is CSVSVDTEAFF. The CDR3 bases are TGCAGCGTCTCAGTTGACACTGAAGCTTTCTTT.

The rearrangement links TRBV5-1 to TRBJ1-2; 7 bases fit TRBD1. This CDR3 is built from 16 residues. Germline CDR1 SGHRS, CDR2 YFSETQ. V dropped 2 bases and J dropped 4; count of bases not matched to a gene: 11. CDR3 loop: CASSFSPGGERYGYTF. CDR3 nucleotide sequence: TGCGCCAGCAGCTTTTCCCCAGGGGGTGAGCGCTATGGCTACACCTTC.

Only a few counts were recorded for this clonotype. The V call is TRBV10-3, the J call TRBJ2-5; D is undetermined. The V end lost 5 bases, the J end lost 1 base, and 14 bases lay between the germline ends. The CDR3 sequence is 15 residues long. CDR1 and CDR2 from the germline V gene are ENHRY and SYGVKD. CDR3 in amino acids: CAISRSVESQETQYF. The CDR3 DNA sequence: TGTGCCATCAGTCGAAGCGTGGAGTCCCAAGAGACCCAGTACTTC.

This clonotype turned up a few times. This sequence joins TRBV7-2 and TRBJ1-2; D call uncertain. CDR3 size: 14 residues. CDR1 and CDR2 (germline): SGHTA, FQGNSA. V was shortened by 1 base and J by 7 bases, with 13 bases between the two germline ends. The CDR3 protein is CASSLEMIGTGYTF. The DNA for the CDR3 is TGTGCCAGCAGCTTAGAAATGATAGGAACTGGCTACACCTTC.

This chain joins TRBV7-2 and TRBJ2-1, with D possibly being TRBD2 (5 bases). CDR1 is SGHTA and CDR2 is FQGNSA in the germline V gene. V gave up 0 bases and J gave up 6 bases, with 12 bases separating them. The length of the CDR3 is 15 residues. The CDR3 bases are TGTGCCAGCAGCTTAGCGGGAGTATTAAGCAATGAGCAGTTCTTC. Translated, it gives CASSLAGVLSNEQFF.

The V and J genes are TRBV12-3 or TRBV12-4 and TRBJ1-1; D is possibly TRBD1 (5 bases). The V end lost 4 bases, the J end lost 0 bases, and 9 bases lay between the germline ends. The length of the CDR3 is 14 residues. The CDR3 DNA reads as TGTGCCAGCAGTTGGGGGGACGTGAACACTGAAGCTTTCTTT. Amino acids: CASSWGDVNTEAFF.

In this sample, this clonotype turned up many times. V is TRBV27 and J is TRBJ1-1, with a possible D match to TRBD1 (5 bases). The CDR3 is 14 amino acids. The ends were cut back, 5 bases at V and 5 bases at J, with 15 bases in the middle. Germline CDR1 reads MNHEY; CDR2 reads SMNVEV (reference sequence). The CDR3 here is CASSPLPGGTEAFF. The DNA for the CDR3 is TGTGCCAGCAGTCCCCTCCCGGGGGGGACTGAAGCTTTCTTT.

This clonotype was counted only a few times. The V call is TRBV28, the J call TRBJ2-5; no clear D gene. Trimming removed 6 bases at V and 5 bases at J, with 10 bases between. The CDR3 is 12 residues long. The V gene's germline CDR1 is MDHEN and CDR2 SYDVKM. CDR3 in DNA: TGTGCCAGCAGCGACGCAAGGGAGACCCAGTACTTC. This codes for CASSDARETQYF.

In this sample, this clonotype turned up a few times. This sequence joins TRBV4-1 and TRBJ2-2; perhaps TRBD2 as D (7 bases). Trimming removed 6 bases at V and 3 bases at J, with 14 bases between. The CDR3 loop spans 15 amino acids. The germline V gene has CDR1 MGHRA and CDR2 YSYEKL. Written as DNA, the CDR3 is TGCGCCAGCAGTTCTAGGGAGGGGGACACCGGGGAGCTGTTTTTT. Amino acids: CASSSREGDTGELFF.

The sample holds a few counts of this clonotype. V usage is TRBV20-1 and J usage is TRBJ1-2; 9 bases fit TRBD1. This CDR3 is 15 amino acids long. V shed 5 bases and J 7 bases; nucleotides not matched to a gene: 14. Germline CDR1 DFQATT, CDR2 SNEGSKA (reference sequence). CDR3 nucleotide sequence: TGCAGTGCTCCCCTTTTGATGGGACAGGGTTCTGGCTACACCTTC. Translated: CSAPLLMGQGSGYTF.

A few counts support this clonotype. This rearrangement joins TRBV29-1 to TRBJ2-1; 8 bases are a match to TRBD1. CDR1 and CDR2 (germline): SQVTM, ANQGSEA. J was trimmed by 8 bases and V by 4 bases; bases with no gene match: 4. This CDR3 has 12 residues. CDR3 coding DNA: TGCAGCGTTGGACAGGGGTCCGATGAGCAGTTCTTC. It encodes CSVGQGSDEQFF.

The chain has TRBV7-2 and TRBJ2-5, with 8 nucleotides matching TRBD1. CDR3 length: 14 amino acids. CDR1 and CDR2 (germline): SGHTA, FQGNSA. V was clipped by 6 bases and J by 6 bases; unmatched bases: 9. CDR3: CASSPRQGKQTQYF. As DNA, the CDR3 is TGTGCCAGCAGTCCAAGACAGGGGAAACAGACCCAGTACTTC.

This clonotype was counted only a few times. The V call is TRBV7-9, the J call TRBJ1-1; 7 nucleotides match TRBD1. V gave up 1 base and J gave up 5 bases; unmatched junction bases: 7. The length of the CDR3 is 15 residues. Germline V gene lookup returns CDR1 SEHNR and CDR2 FQNEAQ (reference sequence). The CDR3 DNA is TGTGCCAGCAGCTTAGTAAATGCAGGGGGGACTGAAGCTTTCTTT. Translation gives CASSLVNAGGTEAFF. Using reference TRBV7-9 and TRBJ1-1 for the parts outside the CDR3, the full variable domain is DTGVSQNPRHKITKRGQNVTFRCDPISEHNRLYWYRQTLGQGPEFLTYFQNEAQLEKSRLLSDRFSAERPKGSFSTLEIQRTEQGDSAMYLCASSLVNAGGTEAFFGQGTRLTVV.

The rearrangement links TRBV12-3 or TRBV12-4 to TRBJ1-2; possibly TRBD1 for D (6 bases). This CDR3 is 13 amino acids long. Trimming pared 6 bases from V and 8 bases from J, leaving 16 bases between. The CDR3 region is CASRRGTPNGYTF. CDR3 bases: TGTGCCAGCAGGCGCGGGACACCCAACGGCTACACCTTC.

This clonotype has a single count. This chain links TRBV18 with TRBJ2-1, with 7 bases matching TRBD1. The CDR3 covers 15 residues. Losses at the gene ends were 3 bases for V and 4 bases for J; bases not matched to a gene: 6. The germline V gene encodes CDR1 KGHSH and CDR2 LQKENI. The CDR3 loop reads CASSPATGWYNEQFF. The DNA of the CDR3 is TGTGCCAGCTCACCGGCGACAGGGTGGTACAATGAGCAGTTCTTC.